This TCR beta chain was observed in a study of T-cell reconstitution after alpha-beta-depleted transplantation in children. J gave up 0 bases and V 4 bases, and 7 bases lay outside the gene matches. Germline CDR1 reads SGHRS; CDR2 reads YFSETQ. The CDR3 length is 16 residues. This clonotype showed up many times. TCRbeta library preparation incorporated unique molecular identifiers. MiXCR was run by TCRdb on the PCR reads, yielding one entry per CDR3 protein. Seen here are a few hundred thousand distinct CDR3 sequences, over 9.5% observed once, and the top ten hold 5.1%. The clonotype comes from a human donor who donated a stem cell graft to a child with SCID. J is TRBJ1-1 and V is TRBV5-1; TRBD1 aligns across 9 bases. The material sequenced was PBMCs from the stem cell graft donor, taken from the stem cell graft. The CDR3 is CASSPTGGQMNTEAFF. The CDR3 bases are TGCGCCAGCAGCCCGACAGGGGGGCAGATGAACACTGAAGCTTTCTTT.